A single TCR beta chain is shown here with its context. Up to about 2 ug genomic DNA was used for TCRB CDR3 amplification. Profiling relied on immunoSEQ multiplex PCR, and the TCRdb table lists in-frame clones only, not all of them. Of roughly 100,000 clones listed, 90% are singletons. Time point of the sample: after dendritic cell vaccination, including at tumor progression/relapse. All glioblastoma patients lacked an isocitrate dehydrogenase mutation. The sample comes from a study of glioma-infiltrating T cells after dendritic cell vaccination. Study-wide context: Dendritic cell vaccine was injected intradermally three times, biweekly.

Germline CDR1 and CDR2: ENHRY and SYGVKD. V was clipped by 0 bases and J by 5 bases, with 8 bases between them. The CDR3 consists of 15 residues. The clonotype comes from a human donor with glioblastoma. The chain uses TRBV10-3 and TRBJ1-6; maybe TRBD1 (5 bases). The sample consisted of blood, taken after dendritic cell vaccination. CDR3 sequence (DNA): TGTGCCATCAGTGAGTCTCGGGGGAATAATTCACCCCTCCACTTT. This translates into CAISESRGNNSPLHF.